The 19 T cell receptor beta chains in this list originate from one sample, sequenced in a study of PD-1 blockade in mismatch repair-deficient tumors. Generated by immunoSEQ multiplex PCR, the TCRdb table keeps only in-frame clones and is missing some. This sample has 50,000 or so clones, with about 85% found just once. The source was peripheral blood, collected approximately 18 weeks after starting pembrolizumab. The receptors were sampled from an adult with mismatch repair-deficient cancer.

This clone was recorded only once. This chain links TRBV27 with TRBJ2-1; D ambiguous. V was pared by 8 bases and J by 2 bases, with 10 bases between. This CDR3 has 13 amino acids. Germline values: CDR1 MNHEY, CDR2 SMNVEV (reference sequence). In DNA, the CDR3 is TGTGCCAGCTCTCCCCGTCCCTACAATGAGCAGTTCTTC. Amino acid sequence: CASSPRPYNEQFF.

DNA of the CDR3: TGCGCCAGCAGAAAGGGTGGGGACACTGAAGCTTTCTTT. Translating gives CASRKGGDTEAFF. The chain employs TRBV5-1 and TRBJ1-1; D is unresolved. V lost 5 bases, J lost 3 bases, and 11 bases lay in between. This CDR3 comprises 13 residues. Looked up from germline, CDR1 is SGHRS and CDR2 is YFSETQ.

CDR3 bases: TGTGCCAGCAGTGAATATATTCATAGGGCCTACGAGCAGTACTTC. This translates into CASSEYIHRAYEQYF. The V gene is TRBV6-1, the J gene TRBJ2-7, with unresolved D. The germline gives CDR1 MNHNS, CDR2 SASEGT. The CDR3 runs to 15 residues. Trimming took 2 bases from V and 2 from J, leaving 13 bases between them.

This clone has only one observation. V is TRBV6-6 and J is TRBJ2-7, with 8 nucleotides matching TRBD1. The V segment lost 7 bases and the J segment 0 bases; nucleotides outside the gene matches: 2. This CDR3 is built from 13 residues. Germline assignment: CDR1 MNHNY and CDR2 SVGAGI (reference sequence). CDR3 in amino acids: CASIGQGSYEQYF. CDR3 DNA: TGTGCCAGCATCGGACAGGGCTCCTACGAGCAGTACTTC.

The J gene is TRBJ2-6, the V gene TRBV7-3; TRBD1 matches 7 bases. CDR3 size: 17 residues. Germline loops: CDR1 SGHTA, CDR2 FQGTGA. After removal of 5 bases from V and 4 bases from J, the junction contained 11 bases not matched to a gene. The CDR3 spells CASSQGTGAVGANVLTF. In DNA form, the CDR3 reads TGTGCCAGCAGCCAAGGCACAGGGGCCGTGGGGGCCAACGTCCTGACTTTC.

The gene calls are TRBV5-4 and TRBJ2-5; 9 bases map to TRBD2. CDR1 and CDR2 from the germline V gene are SGHNT and YYREEE (reference sequence). CDR3 length: 16 residues. V shed 7 bases and J 4 bases; nucleotides not matched to a gene: 14. The CDR3 region is CASGDRAGGPRETQYF. The DNA of the CDR3 is TGTGCCAGCGGGGATCGGGCGGGAGGGCCTCGAGAGACCCAGTACTTC.

The chain is built from TRBV27 and TRBJ2-5, with 10 bases identical to TRBD1. Trimming took 7 bases from V and 4 from J; bases not matched to a gene: 12. The CDR3 extends over 16 amino acids. In germline, CDR1 is MNHEY, CDR2 SMNVEV (reference sequence). The CDR3 nucleotides read TGTGCCAGCAATACAGCCGACAGGGGGCAGGGAGAGACCCAGTACTTC. Its protein product is CASNTADRGQGETQYF.

This clone was seen at least ten times. CDR3 in DNA: TGTGCTAGTGGTTTGGTACCAGGACTAGGAGGAGGAATCTCCTACGAGCAGTACTTC. This sequence encodes CASGLVPGLGGGISYEQYF. The chain is built from TRBV12-5 and TRBJ2-7, with 7 bases that match TRBD2. CDR1 is LGHNT and CDR2 is FRNRAP in the germline V gene. This CDR3 region has 19 residues. V shed 0 bases, J shed 0 bases, and the junction held 14 bases outside the gene matches.

The gene calls are TRBV9 and TRBJ2-6, with TRBD1 matching 7 bases. This CDR3 has 16 residues. In germline, CDR1 is SGDLS, CDR2 YYNGEE. Trimming cost V 4 bases and J 0 bases; bases outside gene matches: 4. CDR3 DNA sequence: TGTGCCAGCAGCCTCGACAGGGCCTCTGGGGCCAACGTCCTGACTTTC. This translates into CASSLDRASGANVLTF.

The chain joins TRBV9 to TRBJ2-3, with 11 bases aligning to TRBD2. CDR1 and CDR2 (germline): SGDLS, YYNGEE. Trimming at V came to 4 bases and at J to 4 bases, leaving 14 bases not matched to a gene. The CDR3 is made up of 18 amino acids. The CDR3 protein is CASSLGVAGGPGSDTQYF. The CDR3 region has the DNA TGTGCCAGCAGCTTAGGTGTAGCGGGAGGGCCTGGATCAGATACGCAGTATTTT.

The rearrangement uses TRBV11-2 and TRBJ2-3; either TRBD1 or TRBD2 may fit D (5 bases each). Germline V gene lookup returns CDR1 SGHAT and CDR2 FQNNGV. Trimming pared 0 bases from V and 4 bases from J, leaving 11 bases between. The CDR3 totals 15 residues. The CDR3 DNA follows: TGTGCCAGCAGCTTAGACTCGAGGGGCCCAGATACGCAGTATTTT. Amino acids: CASSLDSRGPDTQYF.

The rearrangement joins TRBV29-1 to TRBJ2-5, with 10 bases lining up with TRBD1. The CDR3 is 13 residues long. The V gene end was trimmed by 6 bases and the J gene end by 2 bases; junction bases not matched to a gene: 3. CDR1 is SQVTM and CDR2 is ANQGSEA in the germline V gene. In DNA, the CDR3 is TGCAGCGTGGGACAGGGGCCGCAAGAGACCCAGTACTTC. Its translation: CSVGQGPQETQYF.

As DNA, the CDR3 is TGTGCCAGTAGTTCGCTACCCAGACAGGGCCGGACTGAAGCTTTCTTT. Protein sequence: CASSSLPRQGRTEAFF. The chain is built from TRBV19 and TRBJ1-1; 7 bases align to TRBD1. Trimming at V came to 5 bases and at J to 5 bases, leaving 14 bases not matched to a gene. The CDR3 length is 16 residues. From germline, CDR1 is LNHDA and CDR2 SQIVND (reference sequence).

This clone was seen just once. The V and J genes are TRBV27 and TRBJ2-3; 7 nucleotides line up with TRBD2. The CDR3 spans 16 residues. From germline, CDR1 is MNHEY and CDR2 SMNVEV (reference sequence). J was trimmed by 4 bases and V by 5 bases; bases with no gene match: 12. This CDR3 is CASSRRSGDSADTQYF. The CDR3 region has the DNA TGTGCCAGCAGTCGAAGAAGCGGGGACTCGGCAGATACGCAGTATTTT.

This chain joins TRBV12-5 and TRBJ2-5; 8 nucleotides agree with TRBD1. The J segment lost 5 bases and the V segment lost 5 bases, leaving 7 bases of the junction unmatched. Germline-derived CDR1 and CDR2 are LGHNT and FRNRAP. This CDR3 comprises 14 residues. CDR3 protein: CASGHGQGSETQYF. Written as DNA, the CDR3 is TGTGCTAGTGGTCATGGACAGGGTTCGGAGACCCAGTACTTC.

This sequence joins TRBV19 and TRBJ1-2, with a tentative D call TRBD1 (6 bases). The CDR3 loop spans 14 amino acids. V was trimmed by 3 bases and J by 4 bases, leaving 12 bases between them. Germline V CDR1 and CDR2: LNHDA, SQIVND (reference sequence). This CDR3 reads CASSITGTTYGYTF. The CDR3 DNA reads as TGTGCCAGTAGTATCACAGGGACGACCTATGGCTACACCTTC.

There are a few counts of this clone. V is TRBV18 and J is TRBJ2-5; maybe TRBD2 (5 bases). The V and J ends lost 8 bases and 2 bases respectively, with 12 bases between them. The V gene's germline CDR1 is KGHSH and CDR2 LQKENI. This CDR3 has 13 amino acids. The CDR3 DNA sequence: TGTGCCAGCACCCCCCAGCGGCAAGAGACCCAGTACTTC. Translation gives CASTPQRQETQYF.

This clone was counted a single time. The gene calls are TRBV7-3 and TRBJ2-6; 7 bases line up with TRBD1. The trim removed 6 bases at V and 0 bases at J, leaving 14 bases unmatched. This CDR3 is 19 amino acids long. Germline lookup yields CDR1 SGHTA and CDR2 FQGTGA. The CDR3 sequence is CASRYPGTAQPSGANVLTF. The DNA for the CDR3 is TGTGCCAGCAGATACCCCGGGACAGCCCAGCCCTCTGGGGCCAACGTCCTGACTTTC.

To note about this clone: The same CDR3 is also encoded by other DNA sequences in this sample. The rearrangement uses TRBV29-1 and TRBJ2-5; the D gene could be TRBD1 or TRBD2 (5 bases each). Germline CDR1 and CDR2: SQVTM and ANQGSEA. The CDR3 length is 11 residues. V gave up 7 bases and J gave up 2 bases, with 8 bases separating them. In nucleotides, the CDR3 is TGCAGCGGGGACGTTCAAGAGACCCAGTACTTC. This sequence encodes CSGDVQETQYF.